This TCR beta chain was recovered during a study of blood T cell repertoires in COVID-19. The overall study: Researchers got acute and convalescent COVID-19 samples from the United States, Italy and Spain. T cells, B-cell-depleted T cells, or PBMCs supplied cDNA or gDNA.

The germline gives CDR1 MNHEY, CDR2 SVGAGI. V lost 2 bases and J lost 6, with 13 bases in between. This CDR3 region has 14 residues. In the original workflow: By means of reference gene primer amplification, nucleated cell counts were estimated. Repertoires were generated with immunoSEQ multiplex PCR, while TCRdb's copy carries only in-frame clones and drops some. V and J calls and clone size follow that table, whereas D and trimming were derived from the DNA. This table has 35,000 to 40,000 clones, roughly 83% appearing once. Sequencing was done on a sample of peripheral blood. This receptor was taken from a human donor with acute or convalescent COVID-19. The donor label of this sample is uncertain. V is TRBV6-5 and J is TRBJ1-2, with D tentatively TRBD1 (5 bases). This CDR3 is CASSYLGGLNGYTF. Here the CDR3 DNA reads TGTGCCAGCAGTTACCTCGGGGGTTTGAATGGCTACACCTTC.